Listed here are 20 T cell receptor beta chains from one sample, sequenced in a study of shared clonotypes between healthy human individuals. CD8 cells classed as naive were CD45RO-negative and positively selected for CCR7, excluding terminally differentiated effector memory CD45RA+ cells. Data came from immunoSEQ multiplex PCR; TCRdb stores just in-frame clones and leaves some out. This repertoire shows approximately 2,000,000 clones, over 85% found once; its top ten account for approximately 1.7%. The sequencing input was naive CD8+ T cells from PBMCs. The receptors stem from a man aged 18 to 30 in good health. Some clones in this sample may be carry-over from other donors' samples.

This chain uses TRBV7-8 with TRBJ2-3; possibly TRBD1 for D (5 bases). In germline, CDR1 is SGHVS, CDR2 FQNEAQ. There are 17 residues in the CDR3. The ends were cut back, 2 bases at V and 0 bases at J, with 15 bases in the middle. The CDR3: CASSLPRRAYSTDTQYF. The CDR3 DNA reads as TGTGCCAGCAGCTTACCTCGCAGGGCCTATAGCACAGATACGCAGTATTTT.

V and J are TRBV28 and TRBJ1-1; D gene uncertain. The CDR3 consists of 14 residues. Germline loops: CDR1 MDHEN, CDR2 SYDVKM. The V end lost 7 bases, the J end lost 6 bases, and 18 bases lay between the germline ends. The CDR3 is CASTRALVVPEAFF. The CDR3, as DNA: TGTGCCAGCACACGGGCCTTAGTCGTCCCTGAAGCTTTCTTT.

The chain is built from TRBV28 and TRBJ1-5; D perhaps matches TRBD1 (6 bases). V was clipped by 10 bases and J by 7 bases, with 14 bases between them. Germline values: CDR1 MDHEN, CDR2 SYDVKM. The CDR3 covers 12 residues. The CDR3: CAIRGAGQPQHF. In nucleotides, the CDR3 is TGTGCCATCCGGGGGGCGGGACAGCCCCAGCATTTT.

The rearrangement uses TRBV7-9 and TRBJ2-2; D possibly matches TRBD1 or TRBD2 (5 bases each). Germline CDR1 reads SEHNR; CDR2 reads FQNEAQ (reference sequence). V was pared by 4 bases and J by 10 bases, with 22 bases between. This CDR3 is built from 16 residues. CDR3 sequence reads: CASSSPRPGRVPELFF. CDR3 DNA sequence: TGTGCCAGCAGCTCACCGAGGCCGGGACGGGTGCCGGAGCTGTTTTTT. Together with reference TRBV7-9 and TRBJ2-2, the CDR3 gives the full variable domain: DTGVSQNPRHKITKRGQNVTFRCDPISEHNRLYWYRQTLGQGPEFLTYFQNEAQLEKSRLLSDRFSAERPKGSFSTLEIQRTEQGDSAMYLCASSSPRPGRVPELFFGEGSRLTVL.

CDR3 sequence reads: CASSQETRDYGYTF. The CDR3 DNA reads TGCGCCAGCAGCCAAGAGACCAGGGACTATGGCTACACCTTC. J is TRBJ1-2 and V is TRBV4-1; a possible D gene is TRBD1 (5 bases). The CDR3 contains 14 residues. Germline-derived CDR1 and CDR2 are MGHRA and YSYEKL. V was trimmed by 0 bases and J by 3 bases, leaving 8 bases between them.

Comment on this clone: The identical CDR3 is also encoded by other nucleotide sequences in the sample. The chain uses TRBV15 and TRBJ2-2, with 12 bases that match TRBD2. The CDR3 totals 16 residues. V shed 1 base, J shed 6 bases, and the junction held 3 bases outside the gene matches. CDR1 LNHNV and CDR2 YYDKDF come from the germline V gene (reference sequence). Here the CDR3 DNA reads TGTGCCACCAGCAGAGGTCTAGCGGGAGGGCCCGGGGAGCTGTTTTTT. It yields the protein CATSRGLAGGPGELFF. The full variable domain, rest sourced from reference TRBV15 and TRBJ2-2, is DAMVIQNPRYQVTQFGKPVTLSCSQTLNHNVMYWYQQKSSQAPKLLFHYYDKDFNNEADTPDNFQSRRPNTSFCFLDIRSPGLGDTAMYLCATSRGLAGGPGELFFGEGSRLTVL.

This clone is a singleton in its sample. The V and J genes are TRBV11-2 and TRBJ2-1; 10 bases map to TRBD2. With V trimmed by 1 base and J by 8 bases, 11 bases remained unmatched. Looked up from germline, CDR1 is SGHAT and CDR2 is FQNNGV. The CDR3 runs to 17 residues. The CDR3 sequence: CASSLVIGLAGADEQFF. The CDR3 DNA sequence: TGTGCCAGCAGCTTAGTGATAGGCCTAGCGGGAGCTGATGAGCAGTTCTTC.

The rearrangement joins TRBV29-1 to TRBJ2-1; D remains unclear. The V end was cut by 5 bases, the J end by 5 bases, with 16 bases between. Germline CDR1 is SQVTM and CDR2 is ANQGSEA. There are 14 residues in the CDR3. The CDR3 reads CSVLSARSHNEQFF. CDR3 DNA: TGCAGCGTTTTAAGCGCACGAAGCCACAATGAGCAGTTCTTC.

This chain connects TRBV9 to TRBJ1-2, with D perhaps TRBD1 (5 bases). The germline V gene has CDR1 SGDLS and CDR2 YYNGEE. The CDR3 runs 14 residues. V lost 4 bases to trimming and J lost 4 bases, with 14 bases between them. The CDR3 DNA sequence: TGTGCCAGCAGCATGGGGACGGCGAGCTATGGCTACACCTTC. Encoded protein: CASSMGTASYGYTF.

The chain links TRBV5-5 to TRBJ2-7; 9 nucleotides align to TRBD1. V lost 0 bases, J lost 2 bases, and 3 bases stayed unmatched. This CDR3 comprises 15 residues. The V gene's germline CDR1 is SGHKS and CDR2 YYEKEE (reference sequence). The CDR3 DNA sequence: TGTGCCAGCAGCTTGGCACGGACAGGGGCCTACGAGCAGTACTTC. Translation gives CASSLARTGAYEQYF.

The chain carries TRBV27 and TRBJ2-7; 8 bases agree with TRBD1. With V trimmed by 4 bases and J by 3 bases, 8 bases remained unmatched. Germline V gives CDR1 MNHEY, CDR2 SMNVEV (reference sequence). The CDR3 runs 15 residues. This chain's CDR3 is CASSSGQGFVYEQYF. DNA for the CDR3: TGTGCCAGCAGTTCCGGACAGGGTTTTGTCTACGAGCAGTACTTC.

The V call is TRBV11-3, the J call TRBJ2-1; 8 nucleotides agree with TRBD2. This CDR3 comprises 13 residues. The V gene's germline CDR1 is SGHNT and CDR2 YENEEA. After removal of 3 bases from V and 6 bases from J, the junction contained 1 base not matched to a gene. The CDR3 loop reads CASSFGTSNEQFF. CDR3 bases: TGTGCCAGCAGCTTCGGGACTAGCAATGAGCAGTTCTTC.

Note on this clone: Other DNA sequences within the sample encode an identical CDR3. The J gene is TRBJ2-7, the V gene TRBV27, with TRBD1 matching over 7 bases. V trimming: 2 bases; J trimming: 2 bases; junction bases outside the gene matches: 3. The CDR3 has 14 residues. Germline values: CDR1 MNHEY, CDR2 SMNVEV (reference sequence). CDR3 nucleotides: TGTGCCAGCAGTTTAGACAGGGCCACCTACGAGCAGTACTTC. This sequence encodes CASSLDRATYEQYF.

The V and J genes are TRBV27 and TRBJ2-7; maybe TRBD2 (6 bases). Trimming cost V 3 bases and J 6 bases, with 12 bases left between them. The CDR3 runs 13 residues. Germline lookup yields CDR1 MNHEY and CDR2 SMNVEV (reference sequence). CDR3 sequence: CASSFSRGAEQYF. CDR3 bases: TGTGCCAGCAGTTTTAGTCGCGGGGCCGAGCAGTACTTC.

The genes are TRBV4-1 and TRBJ2-7; a weak D match, TRBD2 (6 bases). V was clipped by 0 bases and J by 9 bases, with 18 bases between them. Per germline, CDR1 MGHRA and CDR2 YSYEKL. The CDR3 runs 15 residues. The CDR3 loop reads CASSQDRRGPAGQYF. CDR3 coding DNA: TGCGCCAGCAGCCAAGATAGGAGGGGACCCGCGGGGCAGTACTTC.

The V call is TRBV9, the J call TRBJ2-2; 9 bases agree with TRBD1. V lost 4 bases and J lost 6; bases outside the gene matches: 13. The CDR3 extends over 17 amino acids. Germline assignment: CDR1 SGDLS and CDR2 YYNGEE. DNA for the CDR3: TGTGCCAGCAGCAGTAGTGGGACAGGGCGCGGCGCCGGGGAGCTGTTTTTT. This translates into CASSSSGTGRGAGELFF. The whole variable domain, remainder taken from reference TRBV9 and TRBJ2-2, is DSGVTQTPKHLITATGQRVTLRCSPRSGDLSVYWYQQSLDQGLQFLIQYYNGEERAKGNILERFSAQQFPDLHSELNLSSLELGDSALYFCASSSSGTGRGAGELFFGEGSRLTVL.

The V call is TRBV10-3, the J call TRBJ1-1; unclear D gene. The CDR3 extends over 17 amino acids. V was clipped by 4 bases and J by 1 base, with 19 bases between them. Germline loops: CDR1 ENHRY, CDR2 SYGVKD. CDR3 in amino acids: CAISVTALKESNTEAFF. In DNA, the CDR3 is TGTGCCATCAGTGTAACCGCCCTGAAGGAATCGAACACTGAAGCTTTCTTT.

V gene TRBV7-8 combines with J gene TRBJ2-1; TRBD2 matches at 15 bases. Trimming at V came to 3 bases and at J to 3 bases, leaving 6 bases not matched to a gene. Germline CDR1 is SGHVS and CDR2 is FQNEAQ. There are 18 residues in the CDR3. CDR3 region: CASSFGLAGGQSYNEQFF. The CDR3 DNA reads TGTGCCAGCAGCTTCGGACTAGCGGGAGGGCAGAGCTACAATGAGCAGTTCTTC.

V gene TRBV28 combines with J gene TRBJ2-1; possible D gene TRBD2, 6 bases. V lost 4 bases and J 4 bases, leaving 8 bases between the germline ends. Germline V gene lookup returns CDR1 MDHEN and CDR2 SYDVKM. There are 13 residues in the CDR3. CDR3 loop: CASSWTTYNEQFF. CDR3 in DNA: TGTGCCAGCAGTTGGACTACTTACAATGAGCAGTTCTTC.

V usage is TRBV5-1 and J usage is TRBJ2-3; D call uncertain. This CDR3 is 15 amino acids long. V was trimmed by 3 bases and J by 0 bases, leaving 11 bases between them. Germline values: CDR1 SGHRS, CDR2 YFSETQ. The CDR3 here is CASSSRKDSTDTQYF. The CDR3 nucleotides are TGCGCCAGCAGCTCCAGGAAAGATAGCACAGATACGCAGTATTTT.